The clone carrying this T cell receptor beta chain was found many times. Losses at the gene ends were 7 bases for V and 5 bases for J; bases not matched to a gene: 7. This CDR3 contains 15 residues. Germline CDR1 MNHEY, CDR2 SMNVEV (reference sequence). Total RNA extraction was carried out from unfractionated whole blood. The library labeled individual cDNA molecules by adding unique molecular identifiers to them. In the source study's methods: Samples contained a median of about 100,000 TCRs, with a range of about 23,224 to 700,000. TCRdb processed the 5' RACE reads anew with MiXCR; each CDR3 protein has one entry. These V and J calls derive from TCRdb rather than the authors' analysis. Of 110,000 or so distinct CDR3 sequences in the sample, more than 15% were seen once. The data were obtained in a study of human T cells and chemical hapten exposure. Turning to the study itself: Per-sample TCR yields varied mainly from small pooled library volume differences.

The chain recombines TRBV27 with TRBJ1-6, with 8 bases aligning to TRBD1. The sequence derives from a human donor in good health. CDR3 nucleotides: TGTGCCAGCACCTTGGACAGGGCCGATAATTCACCCCTCCACTTT. Its protein is CASTLDRADNSPLHF.